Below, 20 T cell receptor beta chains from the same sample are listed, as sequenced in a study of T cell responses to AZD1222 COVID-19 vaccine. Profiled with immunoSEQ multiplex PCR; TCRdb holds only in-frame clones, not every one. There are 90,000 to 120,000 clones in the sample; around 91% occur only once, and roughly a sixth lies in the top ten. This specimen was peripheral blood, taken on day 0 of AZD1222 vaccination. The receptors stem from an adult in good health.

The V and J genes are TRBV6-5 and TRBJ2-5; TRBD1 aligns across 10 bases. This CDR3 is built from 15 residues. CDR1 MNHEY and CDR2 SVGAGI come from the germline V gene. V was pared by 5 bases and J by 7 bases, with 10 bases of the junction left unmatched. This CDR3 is CASSQRQGAQATQYF. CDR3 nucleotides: TGTGCCAGCAGTCAGAGACAGGGGGCTCAGGCGACCCAGTACTTC.

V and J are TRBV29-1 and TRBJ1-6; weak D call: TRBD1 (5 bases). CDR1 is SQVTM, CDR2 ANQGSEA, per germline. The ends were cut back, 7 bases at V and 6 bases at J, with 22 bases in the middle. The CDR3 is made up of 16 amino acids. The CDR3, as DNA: TGCAGCGGATCGAGACGGAGGGGCTTAAGTAATTCACCCCTCCACTTT. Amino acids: CSGSRRRGLSNSPLHF. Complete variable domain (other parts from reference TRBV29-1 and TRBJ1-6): SAVISQKPSRDICQRGTSLTIQCQVDSQVTMMFWYRQQPGQSLTLIATANQGSEATYESGFVIDKFPISRPNLTFSTLTVSNMSPEDSSIYLCSGSRRRGLSNSPLHFGNGTRLTVT.

The chain's CDR3 is CASSPVRGVNSYEQYF. The CDR3, as DNA: TGCGCCAGCAGCCCCGTACGGGGAGTTAACTCCTACGAGCAGTACTTC. This chain connects TRBV4-1 to TRBJ2-7; D might be TRBD2 (5 bases). CDR1 and CDR2 (germline): MGHRA, YSYEKL. V shed 4 bases and J shed 0 bases, with 16 bases lying between them. This CDR3 has 16 amino acids.

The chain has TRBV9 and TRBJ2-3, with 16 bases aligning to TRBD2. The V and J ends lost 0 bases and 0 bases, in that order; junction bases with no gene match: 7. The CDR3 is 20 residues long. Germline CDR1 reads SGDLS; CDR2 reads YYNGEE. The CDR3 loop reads CASSVAKGLAGGQSTDTQYF. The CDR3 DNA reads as TGTGCCAGCAGCGTAGCTAAGGGACTAGCGGGGGGGCAAAGCACAGATACGCAGTATTTT.

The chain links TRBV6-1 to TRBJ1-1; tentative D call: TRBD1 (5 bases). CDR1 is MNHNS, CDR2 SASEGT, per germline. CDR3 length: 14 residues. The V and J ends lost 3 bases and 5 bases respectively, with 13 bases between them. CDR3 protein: CASSERGPRTEAFF. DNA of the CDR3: TGTGCCAGCAGTGAGAGGGGCCCCAGGACTGAAGCTTTCTTT.

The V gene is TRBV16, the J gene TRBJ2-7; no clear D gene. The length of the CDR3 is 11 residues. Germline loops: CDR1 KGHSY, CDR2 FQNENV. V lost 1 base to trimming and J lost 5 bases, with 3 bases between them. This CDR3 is CASSQYHEQYF. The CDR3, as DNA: TGTGCCAGCAGCCAATACCACGAGCAGTACTTC.

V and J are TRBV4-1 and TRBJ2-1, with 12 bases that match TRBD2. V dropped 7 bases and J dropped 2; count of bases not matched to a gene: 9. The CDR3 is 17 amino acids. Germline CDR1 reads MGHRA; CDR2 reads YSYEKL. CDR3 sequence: CASKWLAGGLAYNEQFF. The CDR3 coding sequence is TGCGCCAGCAAGTGGCTAGCGGGGGGGCTGGCCTACAATGAGCAGTTCTTC.

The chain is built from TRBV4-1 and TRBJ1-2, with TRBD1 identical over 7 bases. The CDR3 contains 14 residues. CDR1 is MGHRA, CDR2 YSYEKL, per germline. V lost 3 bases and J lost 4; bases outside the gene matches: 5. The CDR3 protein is CASSHETGIYGYTF. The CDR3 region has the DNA TGCGCCAGCAGCCATGAGACAGGGATCTATGGCTACACCTTC.

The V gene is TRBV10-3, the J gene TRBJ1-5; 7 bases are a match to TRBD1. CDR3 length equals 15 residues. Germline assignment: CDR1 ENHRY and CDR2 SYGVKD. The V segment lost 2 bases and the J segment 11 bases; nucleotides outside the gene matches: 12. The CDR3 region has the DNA TGTGCCATCAGTGAGAAACGACAGGGCGGAGGGGCCCAGCATTTT. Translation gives CAISEKRQGGGAQHF.

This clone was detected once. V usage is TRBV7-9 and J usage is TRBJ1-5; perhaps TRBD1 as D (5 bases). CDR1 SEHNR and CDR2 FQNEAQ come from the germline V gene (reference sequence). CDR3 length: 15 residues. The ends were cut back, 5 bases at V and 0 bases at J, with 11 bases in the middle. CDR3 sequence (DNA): TGTGCCAGCAGCCCTGGACACAATAGCAATCAGCCCCAGCATTTT. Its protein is CASSPGHNSNQPQHF.

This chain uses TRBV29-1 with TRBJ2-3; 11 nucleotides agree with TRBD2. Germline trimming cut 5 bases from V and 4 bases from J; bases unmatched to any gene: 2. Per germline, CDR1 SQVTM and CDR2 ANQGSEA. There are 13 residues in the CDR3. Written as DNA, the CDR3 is TGCAGCGTTCCACTAGCGGGGGCAGATACGCAGTATTTT. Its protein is CSVPLAGADTQYF.

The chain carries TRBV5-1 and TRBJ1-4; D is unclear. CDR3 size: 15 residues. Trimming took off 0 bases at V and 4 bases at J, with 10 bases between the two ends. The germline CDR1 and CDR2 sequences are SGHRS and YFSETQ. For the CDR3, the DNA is TGCGCCAGCAGCTTGGTCGGCAGTAGTAATGAAAAACTGTTTTTT. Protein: CASSLVGSSNEKLFF.

DNA for the CDR3: TGTGCCACCAGCAGGCCACATGGGAACACTGAAGCTTTCTTT. Amino acid sequence: CATSRPHGNTEAFF. The chain links TRBV15 to TRBJ1-1; D gene ambiguous. The V end was cut by 3 bases, the J end by 1 base, with 9 bases between. The CDR3 is made up of 14 amino acids. Germline-derived CDR1 and CDR2 are LNHNV and YYDKDF (reference sequence).

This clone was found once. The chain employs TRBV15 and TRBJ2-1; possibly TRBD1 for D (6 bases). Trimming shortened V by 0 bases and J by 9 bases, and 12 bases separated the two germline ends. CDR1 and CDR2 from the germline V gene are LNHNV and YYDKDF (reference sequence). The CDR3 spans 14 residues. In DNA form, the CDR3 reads TGTGCCACCAGCAGAGAAAGGACGACAGGTGAGCAGTTCTTC. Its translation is CATSRERTTGEQFF.

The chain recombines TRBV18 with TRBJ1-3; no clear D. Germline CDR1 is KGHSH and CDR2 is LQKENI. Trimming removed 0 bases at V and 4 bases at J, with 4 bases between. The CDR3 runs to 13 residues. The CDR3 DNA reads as TGTGCCAGCTCACCACCCGTCGGAAACACCATATATTTT. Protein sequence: CASSPPVGNTIYF.

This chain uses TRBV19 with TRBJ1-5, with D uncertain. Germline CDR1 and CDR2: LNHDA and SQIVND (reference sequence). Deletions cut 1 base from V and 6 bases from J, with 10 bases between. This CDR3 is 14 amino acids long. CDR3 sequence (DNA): TGTGCCAGTAGTATAGTAGCGTTCGGTCAGCCCCAGCATTTT. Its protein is CASSIVAFGQPQHF.

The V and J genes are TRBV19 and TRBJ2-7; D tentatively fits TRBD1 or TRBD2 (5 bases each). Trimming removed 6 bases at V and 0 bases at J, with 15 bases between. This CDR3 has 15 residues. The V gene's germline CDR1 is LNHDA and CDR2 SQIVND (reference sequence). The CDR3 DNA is TGTGCCAGTAGGGGACCGGCCTCTAGCTCCTACGAGCAGTACTTC. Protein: CASRGPASSSYEQYF.

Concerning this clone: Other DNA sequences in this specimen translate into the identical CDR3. The CDR3 sequence is CASSLAGSGGYTF. CDR3 coding DNA: TGTGCCAGCAGCTTAGCTGGGTCAGGAGGCTACACCTTC. The chain is built from TRBV7-2 and TRBJ1-2; no reliable D call. V dropped 0 bases and J dropped 8 bases, with 10 bases sitting between them. The CDR3 contains 13 residues. Germline V lookup: CDR1 SGHTA, CDR2 FQGNSA.

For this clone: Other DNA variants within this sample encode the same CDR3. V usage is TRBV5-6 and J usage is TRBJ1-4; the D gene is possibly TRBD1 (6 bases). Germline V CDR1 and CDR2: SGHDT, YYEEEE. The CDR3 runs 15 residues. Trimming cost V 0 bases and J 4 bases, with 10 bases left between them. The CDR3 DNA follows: TGTGCCAGCAGCTTGGCCGGGACACTTAATGAAAAACTGTTTTTT. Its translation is CASSLAGTLNEKLFF.

Here the CDR3 reads CASSLEGTGLNEQYF. The CDR3 region has the DNA TGCGCCAGCAGCTTGGAAGGGACAGGGCTCAACGAGCAGTACTTC. The rearrangement joins TRBV5-1 to TRBJ2-7, with 9 nucleotides matching TRBD1. The CDR3 length is 15 residues. Germline values: CDR1 SGHRS, CDR2 YFSETQ. V trimming: 0 bases; J trimming: 5 bases; junction bases outside the gene matches: 6.